A single sample gave rise to the 29 T cell receptor beta chains below, sequenced in a study of CD8 T cells in ankylosing spondylitis. Overall study results and limits: Characteristic of ankylosing spondylitis blood, it appeared, was a TCR beta motif comprising roughly 8 highly homologous variants.

TCRdb reprocessed the 5' RACE reads via MiXCR and lists one record per CDR3 protein. The table has approximately 300,000 distinct CDR3 sequences, approximately 8% seen once. For these receptors, no antigen is known. The sequencing input was blood, either unsorted or a sorted T cell fraction (not recorded which). These receptors originate from a male donor with ankylosing spondylitis.

This clonotype has just a few counts. The CDR3 loop reads CASSLAIQAAGRDEQYF. DNA of the CDR3: TGCGCCAGCAGCTTGGCAATTCAAGCCGCCGGTCGAGACGAGCAGTACTTC. This chain joins TRBV5-1 and TRBJ2-7; D remains ambiguous. V was pared by 0 bases and J by 5 bases, with 21 bases between. CDR3 length equals 17 residues. Germline lookup yields CDR1 SGHRS and CDR2 YFSETQ.

Here the CDR3 reads CASGRQISNQPQHF. CDR3 bases: TGTGCCAGCGGTAGGCAGATTAGCAATCAGCCCCAGCATTTT. This chain uses TRBV12-3 or TRBV12-4 with TRBJ1-5; no firm D call. This CDR3 region has 14 residues. The V end lost 8 bases, the J end lost 0 bases, and 11 bases lay between the germline ends.

This clonotype showed up many times. The rearrangement links TRBV21-1 to TRBJ1-5; the D call TRBD1 from the table was never checked on the DNA. TRBV21-1 is assigned pseudogene status. The CDR3 sequence is 17 residues long. CDR3 in amino acids: CASTIIRDSSLLRPQHF. The CDR3 bases are TGTGCCAGCACCATAATAAGGGACAGTAGTCTTCTGAGGCCCCAGCATTTT.

The sample holds a few counts of this clonotype. The chain carries TRBV25-1 and TRBJ2-7; 8 bases are a match to TRBD1. CDR3 length equals 16 residues. Trimming cost V 4 bases and J 0 bases; bases outside gene matches: 8. Per the germline V gene, CDR1 is MGHDK and CDR2 is SYGVNS. In DNA, the CDR3 is TGTGCCAGCAGTGGCCCGGGACAGGCCATCTCCTACGAGCAGTACTTC. It codes for CASSGPGQAISYEQYF.

CDR3: CASSSPGQGTLAKNIQYF. The CDR3 DNA reads TGTGCCAGTAGTTCCCCGGGACAAGGTACCCTAGCCAAAAACATTCAGTACTTC. The rearrangement joins TRBV19 to TRBJ2-4, with D possibly matching TRBD1 (6 bases). V lost 5 bases and J 0 bases, leaving 20 bases between the germline ends. Germline CDR1 reads LNHDA; CDR2 reads SQIVND (reference sequence). This CDR3 has 18 amino acids.

This clonotype was counted only a few times. The chain recombines TRBV6-4 with TRBJ2-3; 8 bases map to TRBD2. The CDR3 runs to 14 residues. V lost 9 bases and J lost 3; bases outside the gene matches: 8. Per the germline V gene, CDR1 is MRHNA and CDR2 is SNTAGT. CDR3 DNA sequence: TGTGCCAGTGCACGGGAGGGCCTAACAGATACGCAGTATTTT. This gives the protein CASAREGLTDTQYF.

The chain uses TRBV4-1 and TRBJ2-1; tentatively, D is TRBD2 (5 bases). Germline V gene lookup returns CDR1 MGHRA and CDR2 YSYEKL. V lost 6 bases and J 5 bases, leaving 17 bases between the germline ends. The CDR3 has 15 residues. CDR3: CASRRRPAENNEQFF. In DNA, the CDR3 is TGCGCCAGCAGACGCAGGCCAGCGGAGAACAATGAGCAGTTCTTC.

A few counts support this clonotype. The chain couples TRBV29-1 to TRBJ2-5, with TRBD2 matching 14 bases. Germline lookup yields CDR1 SQVTM and CDR2 ANQGSEA. The CDR3 runs to 16 residues. CDR3 sequence (DNA): TGCAGTTCCCCGGCAGGACTAGCGGGAGGCCGGGAGACCCAGTACTTC. Translated: CSSPAGLAGGRETQYF.

The chain couples TRBV15 to TRBJ1-1; D perhaps matches TRBD1 (6 bases). The germline gives CDR1 LNHNV, CDR2 YYDKDF (reference sequence). This CDR3 is built from 13 residues. V gave up 2 bases and J gave up 6 bases, with 10 bases separating them. This chain's CDR3 is CATSRNRVAEAFF. The CDR3 DNA reads as TGTGCCACCAGCAGAAACAGGGTCGCTGAAGCTTTCTTT. The full variable domain, in which reference TRBV15 and TRBJ1-1 provide the parts outside the CDR3, is DAMVIQNPRYQVTQFGKPVTLSCSQTLNHNVMYWYQQKSSQAPKLLFHYYDKDFNNEADTPDNFQSRRPNTSFCFLDIRSPGLGDTAMYLCATSRNRVAEAFFGQGTRLTVV.

The J gene is TRBJ1-1, the V gene TRBV7-9, with TRBD1 as a possible D gene (5 bases). The germline V gene has CDR1 SEHNR and CDR2 FQNEAQ (reference sequence). CDR3 length equals 15 residues. The V and J ends lost 4 bases and 6 bases respectively, with 18 bases between them. The CDR3 protein is CASSWPDTQGSEAFF. The CDR3 coding sequence is TGTGCCAGCAGCTGGCCAGACACTCAGGGATCTGAAGCTTTCTTT.

This clonotype was seen only a few times. The chain combines TRBV27 with TRBJ1-5; a possible D gene is TRBD1 (6 bases). Germline assignment: CDR1 MNHEY and CDR2 SMNVEV (reference sequence). Trimming stripped 5 bases from V and 3 bases from J, with 14 bases between. The CDR3 runs 15 residues. CDR3 in amino acids: CASSARGKVNQPQHF. In nucleotides, the CDR3 is TGTGCCAGCAGTGCCAGGGGTAAGGTCAATCAGCCCCAGCATTTT.

The chain employs TRBV11-2 and TRBJ2-7, with a weak D call TRBD1 (5 bases). V lost 1 base and J 2 bases, leaving 12 bases between the germline ends. The CDR3 runs to 15 residues. The germline V gene encodes CDR1 SGHAT and CDR2 FQNNGV. This chain's CDR3 is CASSLGTTAAYEQYF. The CDR3 nucleotides read TGTGCCAGCAGCTTAGGGACAACCGCCGCCTACGAGCAGTACTTC.

Ten or more counts support this clonotype. CDR3 DNA: TGTGCCAGCAGTGTACAGGGGGATCATCAGCCCCAGCATTTT. This translates into CASSVQGDHQPQHF. The chain employs TRBV25-1 and TRBJ1-5, with TRBD1 identical over 8 bases. The CDR3 spans 14 residues. Looked up from germline, CDR1 is MGHDK and CDR2 is SYGVNS. J was trimmed by 5 bases and V by 4 bases; bases with no gene match: 4.

This clonotype was seen at least ten times. J is TRBJ2-7 and V is TRBV20-1, with 7 bases lining up with TRBD1. Germline V gene data show CDR1 as DFQATT and CDR2 as SNEGSKA (reference sequence). V was clipped by 1 base and J by 3 bases; unmatched bases: 9. CDR3 length: 15 residues. CDR3 in amino acids: CSARGVQGLGYEQYF. For the CDR3, the DNA is TGCAGTGCTAGAGGCGTACAGGGGCTAGGCTACGAGCAGTACTTC.

The table lists this clonotype with a few counts. The J gene is TRBJ2-1, the V gene TRBV19, with D possibly matching TRBD1 (6 bases). The CDR3 loop spans 13 amino acids. Trimming took 5 bases from V and 7 from J, leaving 12 bases between them. Germline CDR1 reads LNHDA; CDR2 reads SQIVND (reference sequence). CDR3 DNA: TGTGCCAGTAGTGCCATACAGGGAAATGAGCAGTTCTTC. Translated: CASSAIQGNEQFF.

This clonotype was seen many times. The V gene is TRBV5-1, the J gene TRBJ2-3; TRBD2 matches at 12 bases. Germline V gene sequence: CDR1 SGHRS, CDR2 YFSETQ. This CDR3 has 16 residues. Germline trimming cut 5 bases from V and 3 bases from J; bases unmatched to any gene: 7. This CDR3 reads CASRPGLAGITDTQYF. Here the CDR3 DNA reads TGCGCCAGCAGGCCGGGACTAGCGGGTATAACAGATACGCAGTATTTT.

This clonotype was detected many times. The chain recombines TRBV29-1 with TRBJ2-2, with D possibly TRBD2 on 6 matching bases. Germline V CDR1 and CDR2: SQVTM, ANQGSEA. This CDR3 spans 14 amino acids. V shed 4 bases and J shed 5 bases, with 14 bases lying between them. This CDR3 is CSVVWRARTGELFF. The CDR3 bases are TGCAGCGTTGTATGGAGGGCCCGAACCGGGGAGCTGTTTTTT.

A few counts support this clonotype. The J gene is TRBJ2-2, the V gene TRBV5-1; 10 bases agree with TRBD2. Trimming removed 4 bases from V and 3 bases from J; junction bases left unmatched: 6. Germline V gene data show CDR1 as SGHRS and CDR2 as YFSETQ. The CDR3 has 16 residues. The CDR3 sequence: CASSNSGRFDTGELFF. CDR3 sequence (DNA): TGCGCCAGCAGCAATAGCGGGAGGTTCGACACCGGGGAGCTGTTTTTT.

This clonotype showed up just a few times. The chain is built from TRBV6-5 and TRBJ2-1; TRBD2 matches 13 bases. The CDR3 extends over 16 amino acids. CDR1 MNHEY and CDR2 SVGAGI come from the germline V gene. Germline trimming cut 4 bases from V and 7 bases from J; bases unmatched to any gene: 7. CDR3 region: CASSLQTSGRANEQFF. The CDR3, as DNA: TGTGCCAGCAGTTTACAAACTAGCGGGAGGGCTAATGAGCAGTTCTTC.

This clonotype was seen more than once but under ten times. The chain is built from TRBV4-1 and TRBJ2-1; D uncertain. V lost 2 bases, J lost 6 bases, and 11 bases lay in between. CDR1 is MGHRA, CDR2 YSYEKL, per germline. CDR3 length: 14 amino acids. CDR3 sequence: CASSQPNLSNEQFF. In DNA form, the CDR3 reads TGCGCCAGCAGCCAACCCAATTTGAGCAATGAGCAGTTCTTC.

This clonotype was recorded a few times. The V call is TRBV15, the J call TRBJ1-3; D remains ambiguous. CDR3 length: 14 amino acids. Germline lookup yields CDR1 LNHNV and CDR2 YYDKDF (reference sequence). V was pared by 1 base and J by 2 bases, with 6 bases between. Here the CDR3 reads CATSRAVPGNTIYF. DNA for the CDR3: TGTGCCACCAGCAGAGCGGTGCCTGGAAACACCATATATTTT.

This clonotype was counted between two and nine times. The chain employs TRBV20-1 and TRBJ1-5, with D maybe TRBD1 (5 bases). This CDR3 spans 16 amino acids. In germline, CDR1 is DFQATT, CDR2 SNEGSKA (reference sequence). V lost 0 bases to trimming and J lost 1 base, with 13 bases between them. The CDR3 DNA reads as TGCAGTGCTAGAGATGGGGCGGGGTTGAGCAATCAGCCCCAGCATTTT. Translation gives CSARDGAGLSNQPQHF.

The chain links TRBV18 to TRBJ2-2, with a tentative D call TRBD1 (5 bases). The V gene's germline CDR1 is KGHSH and CDR2 LQKENI. The CDR3 runs to 16 residues. Trimming removed 0 bases from V and 2 bases from J, with 10 bases in between. This CDR3 reads CASSPPAGYNTGELFF. DNA for the CDR3: TGTGCCAGCTCACCACCGGCAGGGTATAACACCGGGGAGCTGTTTTTT.

This clonotype was seen only a few times. The J gene is TRBJ1-2, the V gene TRBV30, with 7 bases lining up with TRBD1. Losses at the gene ends were 2 bases for V and 2 bases for J; bases not matched to a gene: 2. The CDR3 has 13 amino acids. Looked up from germline, CDR1 is GTSNPN and CDR2 is SVGIG (reference sequence). CDR3 residues: CAWSKGANYGYTF. CDR3 sequence (DNA): TGTGCCTGGAGTAAGGGGGCGAACTATGGCTACACCTTC. The whole variable domain, filled in from reference TRBV30 and TRBJ1-2, reads SQTIHQWPATLVQPVGSPLSLECTVEGTSNPNLYWYRQAAGRGLQLLFYSVGIGQISSEVPQNLSASRPQDRQFILSSKKLLLSDSGFYLCAWSKGANYGYTFGSGTRLTVV.

This clonotype was counted ten times or more. The V gene is TRBV12-3 or TRBV12-4, the J gene TRBJ2-1; tentatively, D is TRBD2 (6 bases). The CDR3 has 15 residues. V gave up 5 bases and J gave up 8 bases, with 19 bases separating them. The CDR3 loop is CASSPGLSNFDEQFF. Here the CDR3 DNA reads TGTGCCAGCAGTCCCGGACTATCAAATTTCGATGAGCAGTTCTTC.

This clonotype has only a few counts. The chain couples TRBV7-8 to TRBJ1-5, with TRBD1 as a possible D gene (6 bases). CDR1 SGHVS and CDR2 FQNEAQ come from the germline V gene. V gave up 5 bases and J gave up 6 bases, with 17 bases separating them. There are 15 residues in the CDR3. This chain's CDR3 is CASSQWQGTRQPQHF. CDR3 DNA sequence: TGTGCCAGCAGCCAATGGCAGGGGACCCGTCAGCCCCAGCATTTT.

In this sample, this clonotype turned up many times. The chain employs TRBV29-1 and TRBJ2-7; TRBD1 matches at 7 bases. The CDR3 covers 13 residues. After removal of 3 bases from V and 1 base from J, the junction contained 3 bases not matched to a gene. Per the germline V gene, CDR1 is SQVTM and CDR2 is ANQGSEA. Written as DNA, the CDR3 is TGCAGCGTTGACAGGGGGACATCCTACGAGCAGTACTTC. Protein: CSVDRGTSYEQYF.

The rearrangement links TRBV7-2 to TRBJ2-5, with 10 bases that match TRBD2. Trimming at V came to 6 bases and at J to 5 bases, leaving 9 bases not matched to a gene. There are 15 residues in the CDR3. Germline V gene lookup returns CDR1 SGHTA and CDR2 FQGNSA. The CDR3 DNA reads as TGTGCCAGCAGAATCAATAGCGGGAGGAGGGAGACCCAGTACTTC. Its protein product is CASRINSGRRETQYF. Combining the CDR3 with reference TRBV7-2 and TRBJ2-5 gives the whole variable domain GAGVSQSPSNKVTEKGKDVELRCDPISGHTALYWYRQSLGQGLEFLIYFQGNSAPDKSGLPSDRFSAERTGGSVSTLTIQRTQQEDSAVYLCASRINSGRRETQYFGPGTRLLVL.

This clonotype was counted ten times or more. J is TRBJ1-2 and V is TRBV29-1; maybe TRBD1 (5 bases). The CDR3 contains 12 residues. CDR1 and CDR2 (germline): SQVTM, ANQGSEA. V lost 1 base and J 4 bases, leaving 7 bases between the germline ends. The chain's CDR3 is CSVEGGFYGYTF. The CDR3, as DNA: TGCAGCGTTGAAGGGGGGTTCTATGGCTACACCTTC.